This entry is about one T cell receptor (beta chain). The antigen is undetermined. The data derive from a study of T cells in Graves' hyperthyroidism and ophthalmopathy. Study-wide points: Ophthalmopathy and stable hyperthyroidism were separated by a 13 V-J model.

Amplification of TCR beta CDR3 regions was performed using RNA transcripts as template. HTBI primers were the set used in a first-round RT-PCR of the TCR CDR3. MiXCR was run by TCRdb on the multiplex PCR reads, yielding one entry per CDR3 protein. Here the sample spans 550,000 to 800,000 distinct CDR3 sequences, about a sixth being singletons. Germline V gene data show CDR1 as DFQATT and CDR2 as SNEGSKA (reference sequence). V was clipped by 4 bases and J by 2 bases; unmatched bases: 7. CDR3 length: 16 residues. Aged 18 to 65, the patients had hyperthyroidism that was newly diagnosed and had lasted under 2 months. Exclusion followed for patients with uncontrolled infection, other autoimmune disease, pregnancy or lactation. The source of the PBMCs was 8 to 10 ml of fresh peripheral blood.

Sequenced input: blood. The chain combines TRBV20-1 with TRBJ2-7, with TRBD2 matching over 14 bases. This receptor was obtained from a man aged 18-30 years with Graves' hyperthyroidism. The CDR3 protein is CSAIGGLAGVPYEQYF. CDR3 DNA sequence: TGCAGTGCTATCGGGGGACTAGCGGGAGTACCCTACGAGCAGTACTTC.